The clone carrying this T cell receptor (beta chain) was observed many times. Uncontrolled infection, other autoimmune disease, pregnancy or lactation disqualified patients from enrolment. The data are from a study of T cells in Graves' hyperthyroidism and ophthalmopathy. V lost 3 bases to trimming and J lost 7 bases; unmatched junction nucleotides: 5. The CDR3 loop spans 14 amino acids. The germline V gene has CDR1 SNHLY and CDR2 FYNNEI. RNA transcripts gave rise to amplified TCR beta CDR3 regions. The HTBI set primed first-round TCR CDR3 RT-PCR. MiXCR was run by TCRdb on the multiplex PCR reads, yielding one entry per CDR3 protein. The sample carries 600,000 to 700,000 distinct CDR3 sequences, approximately 15% recorded once.

The specimen was blood. The clonotype comes from a woman in her thirties or forties with Graves' ophthalmopathy. The chain is built from TRBV2 and TRBJ2-2; TRBD1 aligns across 7 bases. CDR3 in amino acids: CASSETGSIGELFF. The DNA for the CDR3 is TGTGCCAGCAGTGAGACAGGGAGCATCGGGGAGCTGTTTTTT. Using reference TRBV2 and TRBJ2-2 for the parts outside the CDR3, the full variable domain is EPEVTQTPSHQVTQMGQEVILRCVPISNHLYFYWYRQILGQKVEFLVSFYNNEISEKSEIFDDQFSVERPDGSNFTLKIRSTKLEDSAMYFCASSETGSIGELFFGEGSRLTVL.